The entry that follows covers one TCR beta chain sequence. The antigen is unknown. This specimen belongs to a study of T cell responses to AZD1222 COVID-19 vaccine. Study as a whole: The study pooled second doses at about 4 or about 12 weeks.

Sequenced by immunoSEQ multiplex PCR; TCRdb stores in-frame clones only, minus some. Found here are about 100,000 clones, approximately 90% of them singletons; the top ten hold about 3.5%. Points from the study as a whole: Among those given AZD1222, only five to seven were seropositive at baseline. Clonal diversity was possibly underestimated, and the donors were mostly white British, with more females.

CDR3 length: 18 amino acids. Source: peripheral blood, taken on day 0 of AZD1222 vaccination. J is TRBJ1-6 and V is TRBV21-1; the table's D gene call, TRBD1, was not cross checked with the DNA. TRBV21-1 is tagged as a pseudogene. The TCR comes from an adult in good health. DNA of the CDR3: TGTGCCAGCAGCAAAAATTCAAAAGACAGGGAAAATAATTCACCCCTCCACTTT. Translating gives CASSKNSKDRENNSPLHF.